A single T cell receptor (beta chain) is shown here with its context. The method was immunoSEQ multiplex PCR; TCRdb's version includes in-frame clones alone and lacks a portion of them. The sample comprises 200,000 to 250,000 clones, about 88% of which are singletons, and roughly 2.5% rests with the top ten. This sample stems from a study of blood T cell repertoires in COVID-19. This CDR3 is 16 amino acids long. The germline V gene has CDR1 SGHAT and CDR2 FQNNGV. The V and J ends lost 3 bases and 0 bases respectively, with 13 bases between them. The chain couples TRBV11-2 to TRBJ2-3; maybe TRBD2 (5 bases). The TCR sequence derives from a woman aged 55-69 years with acute or convalescent COVID-19. Sequencing was done on a sample of peripheral blood. In nucleotides, the CDR3 is TGTGCCAGCAGCTTGGGTGGGAGTTCTAGCACAGATACGCAGTATTTT. Residues: CASSLGGSSSTDTQYF.